This T cell receptor beta chain stems from a study of cytomegalovirus exposure and HLA in healthy donors. The PCR was carried out with 60 Vbeta primers and 13 Jbeta primers. Assay: immunoSEQ multiplex PCR; the TCRdb copy retains only in-frame clones and omits some. The sample lists about 240,000 clones, about 81% occurring once. On this clone: Antigen specificity is unknown.

Regarding the study as a whole: Immune exposure was documented only through CMV serostatus.

Input material: PBMCs. This clonotype was obtained from a woman aged 55-70 years in good health and CMV-seropositive.

The CDR3 region is CAWSVGESGYTF. The CDR3 DNA reads as TGTGCCTGGAGTGTAGGGGAAAGCGGCTACACCTTC. The chain combines TRBV30 with TRBJ1-2; D possibly corresponds to TRBD1 (5 bases). The CDR3 sequence is 12 residues long. Germline V gives CDR1 GTSNPN, CDR2 SVGIG (reference sequence). Trimming took 0 bases from V and 8 from J, leaving 10 bases between them.